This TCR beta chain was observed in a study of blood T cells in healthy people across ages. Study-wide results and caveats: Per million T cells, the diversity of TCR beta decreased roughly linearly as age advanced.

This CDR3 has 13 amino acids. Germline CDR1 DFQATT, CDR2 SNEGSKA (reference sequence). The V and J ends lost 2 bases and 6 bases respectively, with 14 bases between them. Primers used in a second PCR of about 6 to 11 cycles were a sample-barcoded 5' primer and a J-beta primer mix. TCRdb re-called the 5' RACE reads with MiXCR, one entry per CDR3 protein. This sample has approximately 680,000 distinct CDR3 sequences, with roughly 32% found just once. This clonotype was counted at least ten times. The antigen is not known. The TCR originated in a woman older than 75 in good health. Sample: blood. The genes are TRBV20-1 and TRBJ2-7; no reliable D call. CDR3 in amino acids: CSARKDPTGEQYF. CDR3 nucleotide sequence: TGCAGTGCTAGAAAGGATCCGACCGGCGAGCAGTACTTC.